This TCR beta chain came from a study of blood T cell repertoires in COVID-19. V was clipped by 6 bases and J by 1 base, with 12 bases between them. This CDR3 is built from 14 residues. Germline V gives CDR1 LNHDA, CDR2 SQIVND (reference sequence). The study drew participants aged about 18 to 95 years from 20 to 30 US areas. Clinical histories supplied by participants themselves formed the basis of cohort assignment. TCRdb's table, derived via immunoSEQ multiplex PCR, lists solely in-frame clones and lacks some. This table holds some 200,000 clones, 87% found once. The sample comprised PBMCs or T cells enriched from blood (not recorded which). The chain recombines TRBV19 with TRBJ1-1; D is uncertain. The receptor comes from a woman under 40 who had recovered from COVID-19. CDR3 in DNA: TGTGCCAGTAGCCTAAGACGGGAGAACACTGAAGCTTTCTTT. It is translated as CASSLRRENTEAFF.